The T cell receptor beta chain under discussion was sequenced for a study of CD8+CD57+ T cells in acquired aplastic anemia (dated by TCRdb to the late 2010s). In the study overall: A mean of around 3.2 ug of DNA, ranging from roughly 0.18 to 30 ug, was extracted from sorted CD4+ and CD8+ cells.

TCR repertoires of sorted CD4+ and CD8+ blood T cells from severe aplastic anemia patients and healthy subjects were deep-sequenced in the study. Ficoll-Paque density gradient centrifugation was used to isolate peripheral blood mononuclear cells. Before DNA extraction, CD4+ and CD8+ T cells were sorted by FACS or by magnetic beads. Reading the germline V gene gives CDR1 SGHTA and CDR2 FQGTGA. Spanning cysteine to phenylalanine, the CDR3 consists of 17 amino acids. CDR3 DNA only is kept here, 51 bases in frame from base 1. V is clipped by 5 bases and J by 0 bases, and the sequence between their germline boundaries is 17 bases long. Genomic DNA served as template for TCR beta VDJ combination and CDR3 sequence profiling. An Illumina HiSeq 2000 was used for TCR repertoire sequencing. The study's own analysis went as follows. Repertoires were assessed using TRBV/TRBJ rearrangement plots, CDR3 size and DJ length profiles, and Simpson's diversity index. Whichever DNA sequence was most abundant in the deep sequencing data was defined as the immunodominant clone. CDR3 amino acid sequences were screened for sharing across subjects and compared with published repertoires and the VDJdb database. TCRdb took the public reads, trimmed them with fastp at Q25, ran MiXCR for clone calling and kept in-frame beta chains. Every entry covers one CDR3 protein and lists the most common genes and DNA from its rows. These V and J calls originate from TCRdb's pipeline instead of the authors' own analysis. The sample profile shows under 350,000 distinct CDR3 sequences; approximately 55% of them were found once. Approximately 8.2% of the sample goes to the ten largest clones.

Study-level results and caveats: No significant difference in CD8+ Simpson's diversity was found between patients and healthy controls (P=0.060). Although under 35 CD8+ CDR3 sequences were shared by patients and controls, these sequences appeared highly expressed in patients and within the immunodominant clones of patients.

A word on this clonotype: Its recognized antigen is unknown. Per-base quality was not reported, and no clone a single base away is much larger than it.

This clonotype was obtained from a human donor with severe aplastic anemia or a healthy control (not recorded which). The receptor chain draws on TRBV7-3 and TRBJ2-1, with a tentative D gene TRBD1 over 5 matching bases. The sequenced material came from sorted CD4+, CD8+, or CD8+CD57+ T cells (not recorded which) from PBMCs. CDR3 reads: CASSISTAPRSYNEQFF. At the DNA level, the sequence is TGTGCCAGCAGCATTTCGACAGCTCCACGCTCCTACAATGAGCAGTTCTTC.